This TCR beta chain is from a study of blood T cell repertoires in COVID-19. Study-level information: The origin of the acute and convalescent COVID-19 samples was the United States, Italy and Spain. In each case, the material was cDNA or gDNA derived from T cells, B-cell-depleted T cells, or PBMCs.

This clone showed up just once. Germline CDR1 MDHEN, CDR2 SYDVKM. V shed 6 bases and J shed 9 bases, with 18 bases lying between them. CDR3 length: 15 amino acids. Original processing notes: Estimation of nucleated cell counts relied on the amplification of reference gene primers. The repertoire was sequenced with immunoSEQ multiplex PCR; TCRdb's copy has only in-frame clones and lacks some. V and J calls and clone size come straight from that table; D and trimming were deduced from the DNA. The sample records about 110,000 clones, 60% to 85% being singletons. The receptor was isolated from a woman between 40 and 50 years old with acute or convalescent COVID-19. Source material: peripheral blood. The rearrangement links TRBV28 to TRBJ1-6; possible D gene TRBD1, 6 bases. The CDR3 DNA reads TGTGCCAGCAGGCGGAGCAGGGGAGGGGGTTCACCCCTCCACTTT. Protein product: CASRRSRGGGSPLHF.